A single TCR beta chain is shown here with its context. This CDR3 spans 13 amino acids. Trimming took 4 bases from V and 2 from J, leaving 8 bases between them. CDR1 is LGHDT and CDR2 is YNNKEL in the germline V gene (reference sequence). The sample originates from a study of blood T cell repertoires in COVID-19. The repertoire was sequenced with immunoSEQ multiplex PCR; TCRdb's copy has only in-frame clones and lacks some. The sample carries roughly 62,000 clones, about 87% recorded once. Sequenced input: peripheral blood. This chain joins TRBV3-1 (or the pseudogene TRBV3-2) and TRBJ1-2, with D tentatively TRBD1 (5 bases). The source of this sequence is a human donor with active COVID-19. The donor label of this sample is uncertain. The CDR3 region is CASSPPGNYGYTF. CDR3 DNA: TGTGCCAGCAGCCCCCCAGGGAACTATGGCTACACCTTC.